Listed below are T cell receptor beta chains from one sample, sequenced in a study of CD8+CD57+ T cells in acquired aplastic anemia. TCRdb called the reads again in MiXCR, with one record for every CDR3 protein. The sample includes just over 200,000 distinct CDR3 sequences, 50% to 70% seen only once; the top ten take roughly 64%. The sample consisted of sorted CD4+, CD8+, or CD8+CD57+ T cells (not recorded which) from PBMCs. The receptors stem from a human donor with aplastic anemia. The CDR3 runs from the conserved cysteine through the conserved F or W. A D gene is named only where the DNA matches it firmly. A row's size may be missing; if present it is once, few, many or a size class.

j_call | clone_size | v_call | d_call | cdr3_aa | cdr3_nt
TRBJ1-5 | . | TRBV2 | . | CASRTDMISNQPQHF | TGTGCCAGCAGGACCGACATGATCAGCAATCAGCCCCAGCATTTT
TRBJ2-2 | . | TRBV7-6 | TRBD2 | CASSRTRPGGPNGELFF | TGTGCCAGCAGCCGAACCCGCCCGGGGGGGCCAAACGGGGAGCTGTTTTTT
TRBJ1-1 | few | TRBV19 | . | CASRPGTVNTEAFF | TGTGCCAGTAGGCCCGGGACTGTGAACACTGAAGCTTTCTTT
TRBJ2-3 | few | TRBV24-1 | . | CATSDPGTSSTDTQYF | TGTGCCACCAGTGATCCAGGGACGTCTAGCACAGATACGCAGTATTTT
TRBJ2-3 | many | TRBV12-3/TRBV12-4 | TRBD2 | CASSSIGGYTDTQYF | TGTGCCAGCAGCTCAATCGGGGGGTACACAGATACGCAGTATTTT
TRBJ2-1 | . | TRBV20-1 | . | CSARPEYRAYNEQFF | TGCAGTGCTAGGCCCGAGTACAGAGCCTACAATGAGCAGTTCTTC
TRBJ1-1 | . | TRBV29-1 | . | CSVELPPLGRDTEAFF | TGCAGCGTCGAACTCCCCCCGCTGGGTAGGGACACTGAAGCTTTCTTT
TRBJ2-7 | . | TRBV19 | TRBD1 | CASSTTGTVVSEQYF | TGTGCCAGTAGTACCACCGGGACAGTGGTAAGCGAGCAGTACTTC
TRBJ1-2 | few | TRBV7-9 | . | CASSLVQAYGYTF | TGTGCCAGCAGCTTGGTCCAGGCCTATGGCTACACCTTC
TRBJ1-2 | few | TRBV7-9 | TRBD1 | CASSPLHRGGDGYTF | TGTGCCAGCAGCCCTCTACACAGGGGAGGAGATGGCTACACCTTC
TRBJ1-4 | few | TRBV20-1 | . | CSARTGSSEKLFF | TGCAGTGCTAGAACAGGGTCCAGTGAAAAACTGTTTTTT
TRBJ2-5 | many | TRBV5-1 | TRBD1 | CASSPQGAQETQYF | TGCGCCAGCAGCCCACAGGGGGCCCAAGAGACCCAGTACTTC
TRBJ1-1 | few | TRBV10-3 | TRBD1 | CASRGGGTEAFF | TGTGCCTCCAGAGGGGGCGGAACTGAAGCTTTCTTT
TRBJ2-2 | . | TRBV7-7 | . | CASSPQLGFGELFF | TGTGCTAGCAGCCCCCAGCTAGGGTTCGGGGAGCTGTTTTTT
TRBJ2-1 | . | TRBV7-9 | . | CASRTGSIEQFF | TGTGCCAGCAGAACCGGGTCCATCGAACAGTTCTTC
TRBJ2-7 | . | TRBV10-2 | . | CASHRDPESYEQYF | TGCGCCAGCCACCGGGACCCGGAATCCTACGAGCAGTACTTC
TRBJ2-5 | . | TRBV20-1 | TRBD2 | CSAAGGQETQYF | TGCAGTGCCGCGGGGGGGCAAGAGACCCAGTACTTC
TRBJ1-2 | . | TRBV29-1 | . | CSVEERYGYTF | TGCAGCGTTGAAGAAAGGTATGGCTACACCTTC
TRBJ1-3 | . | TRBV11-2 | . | CASSLALGNTIYF | TGTGCCAGCAGCTTAGCACTGGGAAACACCATATATTTT
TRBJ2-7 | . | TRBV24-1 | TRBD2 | CATGGTSGTPGEQYF | TGTGCCACCGGCGGGACTAGCGGTACTCCGGGCGAGCAGTACTTC
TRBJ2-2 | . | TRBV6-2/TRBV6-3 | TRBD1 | CASGIRRQGGGELFF | TGTGCCAGCGGAATCCGTAGACAGGGCGGCGGGGAGCTGTTTTTT
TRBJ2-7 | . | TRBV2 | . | CASSSGTVTYEQYF | TGTGCCAGCAGCTCGGGGACCGTCACCTACGAGCAGTACTTC
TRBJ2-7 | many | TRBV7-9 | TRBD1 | CASSPDRGPYEQYF | TGTGCCAGCAGCCCCGACAGGGGGCCCTACGAGCAGTACTTC
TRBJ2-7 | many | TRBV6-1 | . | CASSEQTGDSYEQYF | TGTGCCAGCAGTGAACAGACAGGCGACTCCTACGAGCAGTACTTC
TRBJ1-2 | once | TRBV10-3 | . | CAISLQGNGYTF | TGTGCCATCAGTCTACAGGGAAATGGCTACACCTTC
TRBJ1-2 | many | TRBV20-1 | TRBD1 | CSARDRDRGLYGGYTF | TGCAGTGCTAGAGATAGGGACAGGGGGTTATACGGTGGCTACACCTTC
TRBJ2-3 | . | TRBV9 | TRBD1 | CASSARTGETDTQYF | TGTGCCAGCAGCGCAAGGACAGGGGAGACAGATACGCAGTATTTT
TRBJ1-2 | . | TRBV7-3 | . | CASSPDSGSYGYTF | TGTGCCAGCAGCCCCGACTCGGGGAGCTATGGCTACACCTTC